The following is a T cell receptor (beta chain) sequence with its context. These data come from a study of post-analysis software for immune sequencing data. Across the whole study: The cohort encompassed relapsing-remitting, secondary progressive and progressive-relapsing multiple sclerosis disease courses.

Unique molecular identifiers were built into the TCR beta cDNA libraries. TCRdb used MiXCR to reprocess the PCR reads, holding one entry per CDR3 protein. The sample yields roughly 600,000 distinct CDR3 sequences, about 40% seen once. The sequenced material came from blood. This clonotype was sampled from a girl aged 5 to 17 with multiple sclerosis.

Here the CDR3 DNA reads TGTGCCAGCAGTTCGGACAGGGAGGACTACACCTTC. Its protein product is CASSSDREDYTF. The chain joins TRBV6-5 to TRBJ1-2; 8 bases are shared with TRBD1. The CDR3 totals 12 residues. Germline CDR1 and CDR2: MNHEY and SVGAGI. Losses at the gene ends were 4 bases for V and 10 bases for J; bases not matched to a gene: 5.